This entry is about one T cell receptor (beta chain). Its antigen is still unknown. This CDR3 is also generated by other DNA sequences in the sample. TCRdb's copy holds only in-frame clones and misses some; the assay was immunoSEQ multiplex PCR. Of some 61,000 clones in the sample, about 63% are singletons; the top ten hold under 6%. This sample was taken from a study of cytotoxic CD8 clonotypes in ibrutinib-treated CLL. V was clipped by 7 bases and J by 6 bases; unmatched bases: 5. The CDR3 is 13 amino acids. CDR1 and CDR2 from the germline V gene are SNHLY and FYNNEI. Findings of the study overall: Higher clonality was seen at ibrutinib response and a return toward baseline at progression. Exceeding age-matched healthy donors, baseline clonality also tracked the counts of circulating CD8+ T cells.

The V gene is TRBV2, the J gene TRBJ1-5; 8 bases match TRBD1. The TCR comes from a human donor with chronic lymphocytic leukemia. The input for sequencing was PBMCs, taken after 12 months of ibrutinib treatment. The CDR3 spells CASTGQGGQPQHF. CDR3 bases: TGTGCCAGCACCGGACAGGGCGGTCAGCCCCAGCATTTT.